Presented here are 23 T cell receptor beta chains from one specimen sequenced in a study of control samples from healthy donors and cancer patients. TCRdb keeps only in-frame clones here, not all; method: immunoSEQ multiplex PCR. The sample includes about 17,000 clones, roughly nine tenths seen only once; the top ten take about 32%. Sequenced sample: PBMCs. All receptors derive from a man in his sixties with head and neck cancer.

The chain couples TRBV4-1 to TRBJ1-1; 8 nucleotides line up with TRBD1. Germline CDR1 MGHRA, CDR2 YSYEKL. V shed 4 bases, J shed 0 bases, and the junction held 4 bases outside the gene matches. The CDR3 totals 15 residues. As DNA, the CDR3 is TGCGCCAGCAGCCCCAGGGGGCCGTTGAACACTGAAGCTTTCTTT. Its protein is CASSPRGPLNTEAFF.

The chain recombines TRBV11-2 with TRBJ1-3; D unresolved. V was clipped by 8 bases and J by 0 bases, with 11 bases between them. The germline gives CDR1 SGHAT, CDR2 FQNNGV. There are 14 residues in the CDR3. The CDR3, as DNA: TGTGCCAGCTATAGCAGACTCTCTGGAAACACCATATATTTT. This sequence encodes CASYSRLSGNTIYF.

This clone showed up just once. V is TRBV28 and J is TRBJ1-2, with D hard to call. This CDR3 region has 14 residues. Trimming left V 0 bases short and J 4 bases short, with 9 bases between. Germline-derived CDR1 and CDR2 are MDHEN and SYDVKM. The CDR3 is CASSLWLEVYGYTF. CDR3 DNA: TGTGCCAGCAGTTTATGGTTAGAGGTCTATGGCTACACCTTC.

The chain combines TRBV5-1 with TRBJ2-6; D is possibly TRBD1 or TRBD2 (6 bases each). This CDR3 comprises 15 residues. Germline V CDR1 and CDR2: SGHRS, YFSETQ. V gave up 2 bases and J gave up 2 bases, with 8 bases separating them. CDR3 sequence: CASSLGGTGANVLTF. The CDR3 DNA follows: TGCGCCAGCAGCTTAGGGGGGACTGGGGCCAACGTCCTGACTTTC.

The rearrangement links TRBV29-1 to TRBJ2-5, with 9 bases aligning to TRBD2. Germline V gene lookup returns CDR1 SQVTM and CDR2 ANQGSEA. The junction had 7 bases not matched to a gene; V was cut back by 7 bases and J by 4 bases. The CDR3 spans 13 residues. The CDR3: CSGRSGGRETQYF. CDR3 DNA sequence: TGCAGCGGACGTAGCGGGGGCCGAGAGACCCAGTACTTC.

The chain couples TRBV14 to TRBJ2-7; the D gene is possibly TRBD1 (6 bases). The V gene's germline CDR1 is SGHDN and CDR2 FVKESK. V lost 0 bases, J lost 2 bases, and 14 bases lay in between. CDR3 size: 16 residues. The DNA of the CDR3 is TGTGCCAGCAGCCAAGATCAAGGGACACTCGCCTACGAGCAGTACTTC. It is translated as CASSQDQGTLAYEQYF.

The chain recombines TRBV7-6 with TRBJ1-5; D remains unclear. Trimming left V 0 bases short and J 7 bases short, with 7 bases between. The CDR3 loop spans 13 amino acids. Germline V gene lookup returns CDR1 SGHVS and CDR2 FNYEAQ. The CDR3 spells CASSLADRQPQHF. The DNA of the CDR3 is TGTGCCAGCAGCTTAGCGGATCGGCAGCCCCAGCATTTT.

The V call is TRBV18, the J call TRBJ1-2; possibly TRBD1 for D (6 bases). The CDR3 spans 16 residues. Germline V gene data show CDR1 as KGHSH and CDR2 as LQKENI. V lost 3 bases and J 3 bases, leaving 17 bases between the germline ends. The CDR3 protein is CASSPRIEGGDYGYTF. The CDR3 DNA is TGTGCCAGCTCACCGAGGATAGAGGGGGGGGACTATGGCTACACCTTC.

This clone was detected once. This rearrangement joins TRBV6-5 to TRBJ1-5; tentatively, D is TRBD1 (5 bases). This CDR3 is 15 amino acids long. CDR1 MNHEY and CDR2 SVGAGI come from the germline V gene. V shed 5 bases and J shed 3 bases, with 14 bases lying between them. The CDR3 spells CASSRQYQTNQPQHF. CDR3 coding DNA: TGTGCCAGCAGTCGACAGTACCAGACCAATCAGCCCCAGCATTTT.

This sequence joins TRBV18 and TRBJ1-6, with unresolved D. The CDR3 is 14 amino acids. Germline CDR1 reads KGHSH; CDR2 reads LQKENI. Trimming removed 5 bases at V and 5 bases at J, with 10 bases between. CDR3 in amino acids: CASSVGWNNSPLHF. In nucleotides, the CDR3 is TGTGCCAGCTCAGTCGGGTGGAATAATTCACCCCTCCACTTT.

The CDR3 region is CASSPQGATNEKLFF. CDR3 coding DNA: TGCGCCAGCAGCCCCCAGGGCGCAACTAATGAAAAACTGTTTTTT. The rearrangement links TRBV5-1 to TRBJ1-4; possibly TRBD1 for D (5 bases). From germline, CDR1 is SGHRS and CDR2 YFSETQ. The CDR3 is 15 residues long. V lost 4 bases to trimming and J lost 0 bases, with 10 bases between them.

The V gene is TRBV27, the J gene TRBJ2-2; no clear D gene. CDR1 and CDR2 from the germline V gene are MNHEY and SMNVEV (reference sequence). V was shortened by 2 bases and J by 5 bases, with 12 bases between the two germline ends. The CDR3 consists of 15 residues. DNA for the CDR3: TGTGCCAGCAGTTTACTGGGGAAAATAACCGGGGAGCTGTTTTTT. Its translation is CASSLLGKITGELFF.

The chain links TRBV2 to TRBJ2-7, with 9 positions matching TRBD2. Germline lookup yields CDR1 SNHLY and CDR2 FYNNEI. V lost 10 bases, J lost 3 bases, and 7 bases stayed unmatched. This CDR3 spans 13 amino acids. CDR3 sequence: CATLLAGHYEQYF. CDR3 DNA: TGTGCCACCCTCCTAGCGGGGCACTACGAGCAGTACTTC. Full variable domain (missing parts from reference TRBV2 and TRBJ2-7): EPEVTQTPSHQVTQMGQEVILRCVPISNHLYFYWYRQILGQKVEFLVSFYNNEISEKSEIFDDQFSVERPDGSNFTLKIRSTKLEDSAMYFCATLLAGHYEQYFGPGTRLTVT.

CDR3 amino acids: CASSEAGTGAREQYF. The CDR3 DNA reads TGTGCCAGCAGTGAAGCAGGGACAGGGGCCAGAGAGCAGTACTTC. The chain combines TRBV6-1 with TRBJ2-7; the match to TRBD1 covers 10 bases. After removal of 0 bases from V and 7 bases from J, the junction contained 6 bases not matched to a gene. Germline CDR1 is MNHNS and CDR2 is SASEGT. This CDR3 region has 15 residues.

This chain joins TRBV15 and TRBJ2-3, with TRBD2 as a possible D gene (7 bases). The CDR3 loop spans 15 amino acids. Trimming took off 5 bases at V and 4 bases at J, with 16 bases between the two ends. Germline CDR1 and CDR2: LNHNV and YYDKDF (reference sequence). CDR3 sequence: CATSRRGGAADTQYF. The CDR3 DNA is TGTGCCACCAGCCGAAGGGGGGGAGCGGCAGATACGCAGTATTTT.

V is TRBV5-6 and J is TRBJ1-5; D call uncertain. CDR3 length equals 14 residues. V dropped 6 bases and J dropped 9 bases, with 19 bases sitting between them. The germline CDR1 and CDR2 sequences are SGHDT and YYEEEE. CDR3 bases: TGTGCCAGCACCGCATCCGGGCGGGTATGGCCCCAGCATTTT. Amino acid sequence: CASTASGRVWPQHF.

The V call is TRBV11-2, the J call TRBJ2-5; 7 nucleotides line up with TRBD2. The length of the CDR3 is 15 residues. From germline, CDR1 is SGHAT and CDR2 FQNNGV. Germline trimming cut 4 bases from V and 3 bases from J; bases unmatched to any gene: 8. The CDR3 region is CASSWGELAEETQYF. The CDR3 nucleotides are TGTGCCAGCAGCTGGGGGGAGCTAGCGGAAGAGACCCAGTACTTC.

This rearrangement joins TRBV4-1 to TRBJ1-6, with 7 bases that match TRBD1. The germline CDR1 and CDR2 sequences are MGHRA and YSYEKL. The CDR3 runs to 16 residues. The J segment lost 6 bases and the V segment lost 3 bases, leaving 8 bases of the junction unmatched. The DNA for the CDR3 is TGCGCCAGCAGCCACCACAGGGGCGTTGGTAATTCACCCCTCCACTTT. It is translated as CASSHHRGVGNSPLHF.

The chain employs TRBV19 and TRBJ1-1, with 8 bases that match TRBD1. Germline trimming cut 0 bases from V and 5 bases from J; bases unmatched to any gene: 11. CDR1 and CDR2 from the germline V gene are LNHDA and SQIVND (reference sequence). The CDR3 spans 17 residues. As DNA, the CDR3 is TGTGCCAGTAGTATAGATCCTCAGGGGGCAATTAGGACTGAAGCTTTCTTT. Translation gives CASSIDPQGAIRTEAFF.

The chain combines TRBV5-6 with TRBJ1-2; D gene ambiguous. The V and J ends lost 3 bases and 8 bases respectively, with 8 bases between them. CDR3 length: 11 amino acids. Germline values: CDR1 SGHDT, CDR2 YYEEEE. The DNA of the CDR3 is TGTGCCAGCAGCTGGGTTGGGGGCTACACCTTC. Amino acid sequence: CASSWVGGYTF.

The chain combines TRBV4-1 with TRBJ1-1; D not certain. CDR1 and CDR2 from the germline V gene are MGHRA and YSYEKL. This CDR3 comprises 14 residues. The V end lost 8 bases, the J end lost 0 bases, and 13 bases lay between the germline ends. CDR3 bases: TGCGCCAGCGCGGAGGGCCTCATGAACACTGAAGCTTTCTTT. This codes for CASAEGLMNTEAFF.

The chain has TRBV11-1 and TRBJ1-2, with D perhaps TRBD1 (6 bases). The CDR3 has 14 residues. The V gene lost 5 bases and the J gene lost 4 bases, with 14 bases spanning the gap. Germline CDR1 SGHAT, CDR2 FQDESV (reference sequence). Here the CDR3 reads CASSRGGSSYGYTF. The CDR3 nucleotides read TGTGCCAGCAGCCGGGGGGGCAGCTCCTATGGCTACACCTTC.

The V call is TRBV7-6, the J call TRBJ2-2; tentatively, D is TRBD1 (8 bases). Germline CDR1 and CDR2: SGHVS and FNYEAQ. V gave up 6 bases and J gave up 4 bases, with 15 bases separating them. This CDR3 contains 15 residues. The CDR3 region has the DNA TGTGCCAGCAGTCGACAGGGGAGGGTCACCGGGGAGCTGTTTTTT. Translating it yields CASSRQGRVTGELFF. The whole variable domain, filled in from reference TRBV7-6 and TRBJ2-2, reads GAGVSQSPRYKVTKRGQDVALRCDPISGHVSLYWYRQALGQGPEFLTYFNYEAQQDKSGLPNDRFSAERPEGSISTLTIQRTEQRDSAMYRCASSRQGRVTGELFFGEGSRLTVL.